Detailed here is one T cell receptor beta chain. Which antigen it targets is not known. There are no base qualities to consult, and no much larger clone falls within one base. This record comes from a study of shared clonotypes between healthy human individuals (dated by TCRdb to 2018 to 2021). General notes on the study: Three men and a couple of women, aged 18 to 49 years, made up the cohort. To estimate repertoire size and how much clonotypes are shared between individuals, the study performed deep sequencing of blood TCR repertoires from a few healthy adults. For each donor, three plates each were used for CD4 naive and CD4 memory, two plates were used for CD8 naive, and one plate was used for CD8 memory. To increase sequencing depth and limit assay-specific biases, TCR repertoire library preparation and sequencing were carried out by different laboratories using diverse techniques. Per donor, leukapheresis produced somewhere between about 0.85 and 8.9 billion PBMCs.

Study-wide findings and limitations: Based on pairwise subsampling, the degree of clonotype sharing among donors was expected to be affected by sequencing depth. Larger estimated clonotype richness was generally found for naive subsets than for memory subsets. Rarefaction of sorted-subset datasets indicated incomplete sequencing despite the large sequencing depth. Sampling was restricted to blood, and TCR repertoires in tissue are likely to differ from TCR repertoires in blood. Sharing across several donors was observed for approximately 5% of naive CD4, around 3.5% of naive CD8, roughly 2.3% of memory CD4, and about 0.38% of memory CD8 clonotypes. Because the study included a small number of donors, the genetic and exposure-history diversity represented was limited. Compared with non-shared clonotypes, the clonotypes found in all four sorted-subset donors had higher generation probabilities.

Donors were healthy HIV-negative adults with no recently reported acute infections or vaccinations. All donors were Caucasian adults living in Nashville, Tennessee, USA. CD4+ T cells were enriched by magnetic negative selection; naive cells were then positively selected on CD45RA, and the negative fraction formed the memory subset. Blood was obtained by leukapheresis, after which PBMCs were separated by Ficoll-Histopaque density gradient centrifugation and cryopreserved in liquid nitrogen vapor phase. Analytical flow cytometry was used to check the purity and quantity of each magnetically sorted T cell population. Each sorted fraction had its genomic DNA isolated and then quantified by UV absorbance on a Nanodrop 2000c. Using the deep immunoSEQ assay, multiplex PCR amplified TCR CDR3 regions from genomic DNA. For each cell subset, the extracted genomic DNA was distributed evenly across all wells of several immunoSEQ 96-well plates, and each plate served as one replicate. Each replicate PCR for sorted subsets received approximately 220 ng genomic DNA, equal to roughly 30,000 T cell genomes. The purified libraries were quantified using a Qubit 3.0 fluorometer, sized with a Bioanalyzer 2100, and then quantified again using the KAPA Library Quantification kit. Every immunoSEQ 96-well plate was sequenced on a dedicated single-read 150-cycle Illumina NextSeq 550 flow cell. The paper's data handling went like this. The immunoSEQ output contained only junctional sequences without quality scores, so filtering could not match that applied to full-length reads. To assign V/J genes and CDR3, sequences were annotated using PyIR, a Python wrapper for IgBLAST v1.9, with IMGT germline references. Reads were removed for weak V/J assignments (E-value above 1e-6), missing CDR3, stop codons, out-of-frame junctions, or ambiguous translated residues. V3J clonotypes were defined as sequences sharing an identical inferred V gene, J gene, and CDR3 amino acid sequence. To compute the percentage overlap between repertoires, the number of shared unique clonotypes was divided by the size of the smaller repertoire. Repertoire richness was assessed with RTK rarefaction, the Chao1 estimator, and Recon v2.1 estimates of unobserved clonotypes. For all TCRbeta clonotypes obtained by the gDNA method from a handful of donors, generation probabilities were computed with OLGA. Held by TCRdb, this immuneACCESS table contains in-frame sequences only and omits some clones. Under half of the omission traces to an unresolved V gene where checked; the cause of the rest is unknown. D and trimming were read from the DNA, whereas the V and J calls and clone size are those reported in that table. This sample has over 2 million clones in its table, and roughly 95% of those were observed once. The ten largest clones represent more than 0.1% of the sample.

The clonotype originates from a man between 18 and 35 years old in good health. Material: naive CD4+ T cells sorted from blood. The cell subset or site label, as the study defines it: CD45RA+ positively selected.

The base sequence is TGTGCCAGCTCACCCTCTCGACAGGGGGCGTCCAACGAGCAGTACTTC. Translation gives CASSPSRQGASNEQYF. Recombination connected TRBV18 to TRBJ2-7; TRBD1 aligns with 10 central bases. For CDR1 and CDR2, the germline V gene lists KGHSH and LQKENI. The cysteine opens and the phenylalanine closes a CDR3 of 16 amino acids. The sequence is cut down to CDR3 DNA, 48 bases in frame from base 1. Trimming accounts for 3 bases at V and 5 bases at J, while the number of junction bases matched to no gene is 10.